Included here is one T cell receptor beta chain sequence, with context. Primers: 60 Vbeta forward and 13 Jbeta reverse. The authors' processing: The count from a later analysis was about 80 million unique TCR beta chains, approximately 9.9 million of them shared. Some clones are missing from TCRdb's copy, which holds only in-frame ones; the method was immunoSEQ multiplex PCR. The DNA gave D and trimming, while V, J and clone size come from that table. The sample has more than 90,000 clones. The data were obtained in a study of cytomegalovirus exposure and HLA in healthy donors. CDR1 is SGHNT and CDR2 is YYREEE in the germline V gene (reference sequence). There are 15 residues in the CDR3.

Sequenced: PBMCs. The genes are TRBV5-4 and TRBJ2-5, with D possibly TRBD2 on 6 matching bases. The J call may not be correct, given that the DNA end is closer to TRBJ2-7. The receptor was derived from a man in his forties in good health and CMV-seropositive. The DNA for the CDR3 is TGTGCCAGCAGCTTCGGAGGGTTCCAATCCTACGAGCAGTACTTC. This gives the protein CASSFGGFQSYEQYF.